The T cell receptor beta chain described here comes from a study of T cells in Graves' hyperthyroidism and ophthalmopathy. Pregnant or lactating patients were excluded, as were those with uncontrolled infection or other autoimmune disease. Amplification of TCR beta CDR3 regions used RNA as the template. First-round RT-PCR targeting the TCR CDR3 was performed with the HTBI primer set. TCRdb reprocessed the multiplex PCR reads via MiXCR and lists one record per CDR3 protein. Of around 360,000 distinct CDR3 sequences listed, around 15% were seen once; the top ten hold roughly a fifth. The germline V gene has CDR1 KGHSH and CDR2 LQKENI. Trimming pared 3 bases from V and 4 bases from J, leaving 13 bases between. This CDR3 comprises 15 residues.

The V and J genes are TRBV18 and TRBJ2-4; D not resolved. Material: blood. The receptor comes from an older woman with Graves' ophthalmopathy. The CDR3 sequence: CASSPPASGKNIQYF. The CDR3 nucleotides read TGTGCCAGCTCACCTCCGGCTAGTGGGAAAAACATTCAGTACTTC.